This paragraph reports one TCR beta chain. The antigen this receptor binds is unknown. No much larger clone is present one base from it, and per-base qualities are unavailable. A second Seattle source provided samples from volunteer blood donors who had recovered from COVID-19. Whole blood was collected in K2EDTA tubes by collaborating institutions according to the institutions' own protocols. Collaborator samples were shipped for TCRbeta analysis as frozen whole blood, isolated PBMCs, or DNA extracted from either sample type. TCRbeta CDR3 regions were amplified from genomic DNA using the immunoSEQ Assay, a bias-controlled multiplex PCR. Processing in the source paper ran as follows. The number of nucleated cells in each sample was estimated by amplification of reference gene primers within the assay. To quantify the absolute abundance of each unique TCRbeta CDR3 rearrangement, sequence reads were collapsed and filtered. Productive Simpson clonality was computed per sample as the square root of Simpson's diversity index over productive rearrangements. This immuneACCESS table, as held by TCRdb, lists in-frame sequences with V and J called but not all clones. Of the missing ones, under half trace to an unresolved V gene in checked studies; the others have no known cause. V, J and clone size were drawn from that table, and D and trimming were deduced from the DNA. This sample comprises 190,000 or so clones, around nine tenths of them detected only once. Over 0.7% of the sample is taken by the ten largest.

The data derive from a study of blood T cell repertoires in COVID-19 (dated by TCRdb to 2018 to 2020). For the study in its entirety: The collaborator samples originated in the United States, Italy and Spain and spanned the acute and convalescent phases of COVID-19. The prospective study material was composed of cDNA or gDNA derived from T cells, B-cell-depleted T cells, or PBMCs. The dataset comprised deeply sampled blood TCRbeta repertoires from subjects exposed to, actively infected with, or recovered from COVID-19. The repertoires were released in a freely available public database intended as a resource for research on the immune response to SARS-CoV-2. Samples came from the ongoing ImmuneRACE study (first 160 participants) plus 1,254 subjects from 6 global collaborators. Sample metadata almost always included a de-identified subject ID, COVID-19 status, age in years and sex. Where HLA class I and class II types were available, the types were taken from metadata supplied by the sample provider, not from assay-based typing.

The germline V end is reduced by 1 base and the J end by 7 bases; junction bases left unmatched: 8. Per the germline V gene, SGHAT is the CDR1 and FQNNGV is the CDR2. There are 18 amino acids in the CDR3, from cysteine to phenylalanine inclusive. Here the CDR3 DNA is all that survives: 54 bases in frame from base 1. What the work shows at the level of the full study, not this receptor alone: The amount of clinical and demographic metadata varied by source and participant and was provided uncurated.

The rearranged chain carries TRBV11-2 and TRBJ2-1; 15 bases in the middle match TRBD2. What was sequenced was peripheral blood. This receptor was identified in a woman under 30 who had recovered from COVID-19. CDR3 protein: CASSLVRTSGGAENEQFF. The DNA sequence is TGTGCCAGCAGCTTAGTAAGGACTAGCGGGGGGGCAGAGAATGAGCAGTTCTTC. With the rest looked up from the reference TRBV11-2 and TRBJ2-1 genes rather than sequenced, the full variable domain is EAGVAQSPRYKIIEKRQSVAFWCNPISGHATLYWYQQILGQGPKLLIQFQNNGVVDDSQLPKDRFSAERLKGVDSTLKIQPAKLEDSAVYLCASSLVRTSGGAENEQFFGPGTRLTVL.